The clone carrying this T cell receptor (beta chain) occurred many times. What it binds is unknown. V shed 6 bases and J 0 bases; nucleotides not matched to a gene: 7. Germline V lookup: CDR1 LNHDA, CDR2 SQIVND (reference sequence). There are 16 residues in the CDR3. Genomic DNA served as the source from which two-round multiplex PCR generated TCR beta CDR3 amplicons. Primers were specific to each TRBV and TRBJ gene in first-round PCR. TCRdb reprocessed the multiplex PCR reads with MiXCR, giving one entry per CDR3 protein. The sample holds some 28,000 distinct CDR3 sequences, roughly 31% seen once. The data are from a study of prognosis after radiotherapy for stage I lung cancer. In the study overall: Newly diagnosed primary stage I lung tumors occurred in some 15 patients, and oligometastatic NSCLC after surgical resection of the primary tumor occurred in four or five. Without exception, patients with non-small cell lung cancer were deemed medically inoperable. Whole-study results and caveats: In the expanded TCR clones, tumor specificity was not determined.

The chain couples TRBV19 to TRBJ2-3, with TRBD2 matching 9 bases. The sample here was PBMCs, taken before or after stereotactic body radiation therapy (not recorded which). The clonotype was recovered from a donor aged 50 or older with non-small cell lung cancer. DNA of the CDR3: TGTGCCAGTAGGCAGCGGGGGGCCCCCAGCACAGATACGCAGTATTTT. Encoded protein: CASRQRGAPSTDTQYF.